Below, 8 T cell receptor beta chains from the same sample are listed, as sequenced in a study of glioma-infiltrating T cells. The iRepertoire nested amplicon-rescue multiplex PCR amplified TCR alpha and beta CDR3s from RNA. TCRdb reprocessed the multiplex PCR reads with MiXCR, giving one entry per CDR3 protein. Of about 380,000 distinct CDR3 sequences in the sample, 41% are singletons; the top ten hold 12%. Specimen: glioma tissue, nonneoplastic brain tissue, or PBMCs (not recorded which). These TCRs come from a human donor with low-grade glioma or glioblastoma, undergoing nonglioma brain surgery, or in good health (not recorded which).

The chain links TRBV3-1 to TRBJ2-3; D call uncertain. The V end was cut by 5 bases, the J end by 4 bases, with 13 bases between. The CDR3 contains 14 residues. Germline values: CDR1 LGHDT, CDR2 YNNKEL (reference sequence). The CDR3, as DNA: TGTGCCAGCAGCTTGCCTGACGGAGCAGATACGCAGTATTTT. It specifies CASSLPDGADTQYF.

With regard to this clonotype: Given a much more abundant clone one base away, this may be a read error. The chain recombines TRBV6-2 or TRBV6-3 with TRBJ2-5; D may be TRBD2 (5 bases). CDR3 length equals 15 residues. V dropped 7 bases and J dropped 1 base, with 16 bases sitting between them. Germline V gene sequence: CDR1 MNHEY, CDR2 SVGEGT. As DNA, the CDR3 is TGTGCCAGCAACACTGCCTTCGGAGGCCAAGAGACCCAGTACTTC. The encoded protein is CASNTAFGGQETQYF.

The chain recombines TRBV10-2 with TRBJ2-3; D might be TRBD2 (7 bases). The germline CDR1 and CDR2 sequences are WSHSY and SAAADI. The CDR3 is made up of 15 amino acids. Trimming removed 8 bases from V and 3 bases from J, with 18 bases in between. CDR3 bases: TGCGCCAGCTGTCGGTGGGGGGGCAGTACAGATACGCAGTATTTT. Protein product: CASCRWGGSTDTQYF.

This clonotype appeared once. The chain links TRBV10-3 to TRBJ2-3; 13 nucleotides align to TRBD2. The CDR3 has 17 amino acids. Trimming cost V 5 bases and J 2 bases; bases outside gene matches: 7. Germline assignment: CDR1 ENHRY and CDR2 SYGVKD. DNA of the CDR3: TGTGCCATCAGTCAAAGGACTAGCGGGGGCCCCACAGATACGCAGTATTTT. Translation gives CAISQRTSGGPTDTQYF.

V and J are TRBV5-4 and TRBJ1-1; the D is unclear. There are 14 residues in the CDR3. Germline CDR1 SGHNT, CDR2 YYREEE (reference sequence). The V and J ends lost 0 bases and 1 base respectively, with 7 bases between them. The CDR3 region is CASSLDSTNTEAFF. As DNA, the CDR3 is TGTGCCAGCAGCTTGGACAGCACGAACACTGAAGCTTTCTTT.

Ten or more counts support this clonotype. The genes are TRBV20-1 and TRBJ2-3, with D unclear. This CDR3 spans 14 amino acids. V gave up 4 bases and J gave up 0 bases, with 11 bases separating them. Germline V gene sequence: CDR1 DFQATT, CDR2 SNEGSKA (reference sequence). CDR3 DNA sequence: TGCAGTGCTAAGGCCTGGTCTAGCACAGATACGCAGTATTTT. This gives the protein CSAKAWSSTDTQYF.

This clonotype appeared many times. This chain connects TRBV6-2 or TRBV6-3 to TRBJ1-2; the D gene is possibly TRBD1 (6 bases). V lost 7 bases, J lost 1 base, and 10 bases lay in between. The CDR3 sequence is 13 residues long. The germline CDR1 and CDR2 sequences are MNHEY and SVGEGT. In DNA, the CDR3 is TGTGCCAGCACTCAACAGGGTAACTATGGCTACACCTTC. It encodes CASTQQGNYGYTF.

This clonotype was seen only a few times. The chain uses TRBV4-2 and TRBJ2-5, with TRBD1 matching over 8 bases. With V trimmed by 1 base and J by 1 base, 5 bases remained unmatched. Germline V CDR1 and CDR2: LGHNA, YNFKEQ. This CDR3 region has 16 residues. The CDR3 coding sequence is TGTGCCAGCAGCCAAGGCAAACAGGGGGGCCAAGAGACCCAGTACTTC. Protein product: CASSQGKQGGQETQYF.